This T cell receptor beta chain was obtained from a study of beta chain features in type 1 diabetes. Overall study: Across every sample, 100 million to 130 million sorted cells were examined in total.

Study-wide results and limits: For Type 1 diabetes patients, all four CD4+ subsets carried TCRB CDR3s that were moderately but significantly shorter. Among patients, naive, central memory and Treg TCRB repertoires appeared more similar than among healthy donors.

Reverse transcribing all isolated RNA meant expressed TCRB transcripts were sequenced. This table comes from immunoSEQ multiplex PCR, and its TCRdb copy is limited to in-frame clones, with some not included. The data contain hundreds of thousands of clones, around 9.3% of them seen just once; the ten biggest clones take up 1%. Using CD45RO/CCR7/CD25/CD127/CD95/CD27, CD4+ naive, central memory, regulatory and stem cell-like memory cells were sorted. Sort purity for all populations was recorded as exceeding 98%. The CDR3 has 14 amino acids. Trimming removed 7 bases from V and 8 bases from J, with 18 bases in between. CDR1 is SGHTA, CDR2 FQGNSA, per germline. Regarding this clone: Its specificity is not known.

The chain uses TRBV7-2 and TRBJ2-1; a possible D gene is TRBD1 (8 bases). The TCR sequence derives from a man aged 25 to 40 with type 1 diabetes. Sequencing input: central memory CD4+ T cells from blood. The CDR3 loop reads CASTGGTGPYEQFF. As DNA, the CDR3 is TGTGCCAGCACCGGGGGGACAGGACCTTATGAGCAGTTCTTC.